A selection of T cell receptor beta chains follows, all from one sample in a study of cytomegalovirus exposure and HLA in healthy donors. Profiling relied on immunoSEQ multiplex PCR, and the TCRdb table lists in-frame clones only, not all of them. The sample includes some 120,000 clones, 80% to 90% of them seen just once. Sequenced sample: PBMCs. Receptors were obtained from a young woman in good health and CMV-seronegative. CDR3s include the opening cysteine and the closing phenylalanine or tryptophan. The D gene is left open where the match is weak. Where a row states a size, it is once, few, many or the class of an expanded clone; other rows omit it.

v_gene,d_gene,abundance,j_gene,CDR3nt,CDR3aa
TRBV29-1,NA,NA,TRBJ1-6,TGCAGCGTAACCTGGGGAGGCCCTAATTCACCCCTCCACTTT,CSVTWGGPNSPLHF
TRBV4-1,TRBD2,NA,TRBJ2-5,TGCGCCAGCAGCCAGGGTTCCGGGACTAGCGGAGAAAGAGAACAAGAGACCCAGTACTTC,CASSQGSGTSGEREQETQYF
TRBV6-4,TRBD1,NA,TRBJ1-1,TGTGCCAGCAGTGAGGGACAGGGATTATCAGCTTTCTTT,CASSEGQGLSAFF
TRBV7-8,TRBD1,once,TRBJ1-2,TGTGCCAGCAGCTTAGAAGGACAGGTATATGGCTACACCTTC,CASSLEGQVYGYTF
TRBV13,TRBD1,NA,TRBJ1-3,TGTGCCAGCAGAGCGCCGGGACAGGGTAACTCTGGAAACACCATATATTTT,CASRAPGQGNSGNTIYF
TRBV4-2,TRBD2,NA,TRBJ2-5,TGTGCCAGCAGCCAAGGGGGTAGCGGGGGGGCCAGGGAGACCCAGTACTTC,CASSQGGSGGARETQYF
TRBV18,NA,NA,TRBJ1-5,TGTGCCAGCTCACCAGGGCATAATAGCAATCAGCCCCAGCATTTT,CASSPGHNSNQPQHF
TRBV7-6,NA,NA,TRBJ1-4,TGTGCCAGCAGCTTAAATGGACTGATTAATGAAAAACTGTTTTTT,CASSLNGLINEKLFF
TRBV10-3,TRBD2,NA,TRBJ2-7,TGTGCCATCAGTGGTGGTAAGAGACTAGCGGGAGTGACCTACGAGCAGTACTTC,CAISGGKRLAGVTYEQYF
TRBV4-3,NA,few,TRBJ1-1,TGCGCCAGCAGCCAAGGACGAGGAACTAACACTGAAGCTTTCTTT,CASSQGRGTNTEAFF
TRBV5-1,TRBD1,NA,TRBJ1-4,TGCGCCAGCAGCTTACCCGGGACAGGGAAGAGAAAACTGTTTTTT,CASSLPGTGKRKLFF
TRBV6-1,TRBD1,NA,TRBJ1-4,TGTGCCAGCAGTGAAACTGAGACACAGGGGAATGAAAAACTGTTTTTT,CASSETETQGNEKLFF
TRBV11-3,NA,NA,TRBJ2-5,TGTGCCAGCAGCTTGGGCGGGGCCCAAGAGACCCAGTACTTC,CASSLGGAQETQYF
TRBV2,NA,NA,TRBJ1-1,TGTGCCAGCAGTGTAGGTCGGGGGTTGAACACTGAAGCTTTCTTT,CASSVGRGLNTEAFF
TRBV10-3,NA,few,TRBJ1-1,TGTGCCATCAGTAGACAGATGAACACTGAAGCTTTCTTT,CAISRQMNTEAFF
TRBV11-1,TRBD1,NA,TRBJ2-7,TGTGCCAGCAGCTCCCCGGGACAGGGAAATTACGAGCAGTACTTC,CASSSPGQGNYEQYF
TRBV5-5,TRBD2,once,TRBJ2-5,TGTGCCAGCAGCTCAGGACTAGCGGGAGTGGGGGAGACCCAGTACTTC,CASSSGLAGVGETQYF
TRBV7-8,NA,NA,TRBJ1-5,TGTGCCAGCAGACGATCGTACGGTCAGCCCCAGCATTTT,CASRRSYGQPQHF
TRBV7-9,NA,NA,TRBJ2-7,TGTGCCAGCAGCCTCGGGACTCATCCCTACGAGCAGTACTTC,CASSLGTHPYEQYF
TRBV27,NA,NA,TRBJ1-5,TGTGCCAGCAGTTCCCTGGGGGCGGTGAGCAATCAGCCCCAGCATTTT,CASSSLGAVSNQPQHF
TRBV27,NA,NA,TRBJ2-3,TGTGCCAGCAGCCTTACGGGAAACACAGATACGCAGTATTTT,CASSLTGNTDTQYF
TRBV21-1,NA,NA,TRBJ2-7,TGTGCCAGCAGCAAACTGGTGGACAACACCTACGAGCAGTACTTC,CASSKLVDNTYEQYF
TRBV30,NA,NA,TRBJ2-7,TGTGCCTGGAGTTTGGGAGCCTACGAGCAGTACTTC,CAWSLGAYEQYF
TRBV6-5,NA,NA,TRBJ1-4,TGTGCCAGCAGTTACTCGGGAGGGCCGGCGGAAAAACTGTTTTTT,CASSYSGGPAEKLFF
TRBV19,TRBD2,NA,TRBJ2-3,TGTGCCAGTAGTAACTTAGGACTAGCGGGGGGCCACAGCACAGATACGCAGTATTTT,CASSNLGLAGGHSTDTQYF
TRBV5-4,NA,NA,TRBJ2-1,TGTGCCAGCAGCTTGGGGACTGTGCTTTACAATGAGCAGTTCTTC,CASSLGTVLYNEQFF
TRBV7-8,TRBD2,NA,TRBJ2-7,TGTGCCAGCAGCTTAATGCTAGCGGGGGGGCCCCCCTACGAGCAGTACTTC,CASSLMLAGGPPYEQYF
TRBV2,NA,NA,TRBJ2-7,TGTGCCAGCAGTCCGGAGGGGAGGATTAGCTACGAGCAGTACTTC,CASSPEGRISYEQYF
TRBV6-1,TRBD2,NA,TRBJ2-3,TGTGCCAGCAGTGAAGCCTCCCTAGCGGGGGGCCAGACAGATACGCAGTATTTT,CASSEASLAGGQTDTQYF
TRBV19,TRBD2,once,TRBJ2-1,TGTGCCAGTAGAATAGCGGGACTCTCAAATGAGCAGTTCTTC,CASRIAGLSNEQFF
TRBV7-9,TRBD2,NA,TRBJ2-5,TGTTCCAGCAGCTTAGGGACAGACCCCACTAGCGGGACCGAGACCCAGTACTTC,CSSSLGTDPTSGTETQYF
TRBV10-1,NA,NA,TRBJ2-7,TGCGCCAGCAGTGAGCCCATCCCCCAGGGCTACGAGCAGTACTTC,CASSEPIPQGYEQYF
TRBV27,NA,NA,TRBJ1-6,TGTGCCAGCAGTTTATCGAGGGGACATCAAAATTCACCCCTCCACTTT,CASSLSRGHQNSPLHF
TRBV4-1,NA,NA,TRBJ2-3,TGCGCCAGCAGCCAAGTTACAGTAACAGATACGCAGTATTTT,CASSQVTVTDTQYF
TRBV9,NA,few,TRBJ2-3,TGTGCCAGCAGCGTAGGACAGCTCAGCACAGATACGCAGTATTTT,CASSVGQLSTDTQYF
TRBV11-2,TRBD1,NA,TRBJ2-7,TGTGCCAGCAGCTTAGGGACAGGGGCCATCTACGAGCAGTACTTC,CASSLGTGAIYEQYF
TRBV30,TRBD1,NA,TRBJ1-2,TGTGCCTGGACCCTACAGGGGCCGTTTGGGGGCTACACCTTC,CAWTLQGPFGGYTF
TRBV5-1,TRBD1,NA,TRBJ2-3,TGCGCCAGCAGCTTGGGAGGGACAGGGGGCACAGATACGCAGTATTTT,CASSLGGTGGTDTQYF
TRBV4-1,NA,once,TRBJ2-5,TGCGCCAGCAGCCAAGGAGTGATAGAGACCCAGTACTTC,CASSQGVIETQYF
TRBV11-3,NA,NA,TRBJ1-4,TGTGCCAGCAGCCATACAGGGCGGTGGGGAGAAAAACTGTTTTTT,CASSHTGRWGEKLFF
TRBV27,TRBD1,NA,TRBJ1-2,TGTGCCAGCAGTTGGGGACAGGGAAGCTATGGCTACACCTTC,CASSWGQGSYGYTF
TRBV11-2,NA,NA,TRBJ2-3,TGTGCCAGCAGCCCCGAGGTCACAGATACGCAGTATTTT,CASSPEVTDTQYF
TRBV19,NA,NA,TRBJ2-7,TGTGCCAGTAGTTCTCCAGGCAGCTACGAGCAGTACTTC,CASSSPGSYEQYF
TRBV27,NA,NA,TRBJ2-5,TGTGCCAGCACGCGGGACCCACTAGGCACCCAGTACTTC,CASTRDPLGTQYF
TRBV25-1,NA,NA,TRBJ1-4,TGTGCCAGCAGTGAATTGGACTACGGAAGGGAAACTAATGAAAAACTGTTTTTT,CASSELDYGRETNEKLFF
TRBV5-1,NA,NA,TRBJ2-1,TGCGCCAGCAGCTTTGGAATTGCGAGCGGCGAGCAGGAGCAGTTCTTC,CASSFGIASGEQEQFF
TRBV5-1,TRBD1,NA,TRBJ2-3,TGCGCCAGCAGCTTGGTAGGGACAGGGGGCAGAGATACGCAGTATTTT,CASSLVGTGGRDTQYF
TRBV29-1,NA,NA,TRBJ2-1,TGCAGCGTACCCCGGGACAAAGCCTACAATGAGCAGTTCTTC,CSVPRDKAYNEQFF
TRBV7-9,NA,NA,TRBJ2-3,TGTGCCAGCAGCAAAGAGACTGTAGATACGCAGTATTTT,CASSKETVDTQYF
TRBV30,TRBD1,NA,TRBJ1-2,TGTGCCTGGAGTAAGGTTACAGGGGGTGGCTACACCTTC,CAWSKVTGGGYTF
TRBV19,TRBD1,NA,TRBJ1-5,TGTGCCAGTAGGCGGGACAGTAATCAGCCCCAGCATTTT,CASRRDSNQPQHF
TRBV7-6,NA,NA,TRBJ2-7,TGTGCCAGCAGCTTAGCGGACTACCCACGTTCCGAGCAGTACTTC,CASSLADYPRSEQYF
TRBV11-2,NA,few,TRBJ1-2,TGTGCCAGCAGCTTAGGCGCCACAGGGTATTATGGCTACACCTTC,CASSLGATGYYGYTF
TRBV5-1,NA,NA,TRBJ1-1,TGCGCCAGCAGCTTTTCGGGTACCAACACTGAAGCTTTCTTT,CASSFSGTNTEAFF
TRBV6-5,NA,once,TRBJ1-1,TGTGCCAGCAGTTACTCGAGGGTTGGGGACACTGAAGCTTTCTTT,CASSYSRVGDTEAFF
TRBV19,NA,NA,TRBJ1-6,TGTGCCAGCAGACAGATGAGCTCCTATAATTCACCCCTCCACTTT,CASRQMSSYNSPLHF